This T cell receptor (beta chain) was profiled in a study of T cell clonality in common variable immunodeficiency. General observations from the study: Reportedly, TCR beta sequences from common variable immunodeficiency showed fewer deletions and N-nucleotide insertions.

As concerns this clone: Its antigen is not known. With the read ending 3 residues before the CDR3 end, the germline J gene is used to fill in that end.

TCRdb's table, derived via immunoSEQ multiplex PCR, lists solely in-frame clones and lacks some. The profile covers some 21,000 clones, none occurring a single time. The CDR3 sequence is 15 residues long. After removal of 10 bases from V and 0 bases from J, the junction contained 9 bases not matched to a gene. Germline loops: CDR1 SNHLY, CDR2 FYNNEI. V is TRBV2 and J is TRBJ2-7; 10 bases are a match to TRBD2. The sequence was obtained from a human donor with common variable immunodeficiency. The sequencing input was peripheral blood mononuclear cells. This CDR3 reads CATVAAGGSSYEQYF. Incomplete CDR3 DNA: TGTGCCACCGTAGCAGCGGGAGGGAGCTCCTACGAG.